The rows below give T cell receptor beta chains drawn from one sample of a study of blood T cell repertoires in COVID-19. Some clones are missing from TCRdb's copy, which holds only in-frame ones; the method was immunoSEQ multiplex PCR. In the table there are about 390,000 clones, around 87% of which are singletons. The sample taken for sequencing was peripheral blood. These receptors all stem from a woman aged 60-70 years with COVID-19, enrolled during active disease. Both conserved end residues are part of each CDR3.

TRBJ2-7,TRBV3-1/TRBV3-2,CASSQALWSSYEQYF
TRBJ2-1,TRBV10-1,CASTNYRGPTYEQFF
TRBJ1-5,TRBV19,CASTPDSFNQPQHF
TRBJ2-5,TRBV7-6,CASSNSLGLAGRETQYF
TRBJ1-1,TRBV7-9,CASSLVGGGGNTEAFF
TRBJ2-1,TRBV2,CASNLPPEQFF
TRBJ1-1,TRBV3-1/TRBV3-2,CASSQTGGRNTEAFF
TRBJ2-1,TRBV7-2,CASSLAGGTYNEQFF
TRBJ2-5,TRBV19,CASSIQDQETQYF
TRBJ1-6,TRBV7-9,CASRPPGTDVNSPLHF
TRBJ2-1,TRBV7-3,CASSRSRGSGYEQFF
TRBJ1-5,TRBV5-4,CASSLDGTGPRAPQHF
TRBJ1-1,TRBV27,CASSLAAGGAAEAFF
TRBJ1-2,TRBV2,CASSEQGFNYGYTF
TRBJ1-2,TRBV28,CASSFARGFTNYGYTF
TRBJ1-1,TRBV12-3/TRBV12-4,CASSRQENTEAFF
TRBJ2-1,TRBV27,CASSPRGGDPLGDNEQFF
TRBJ2-7,TRBV2,CASSAPAANSYEQYF
TRBJ1-1,TRBV5-4,CASSLPESYTEAFF
TRBJ1-1,TRBV6-5,CASSPASTGNTEAFF
TRBJ1-4,TRBV9,CASSATGQGREKLFF
TRBJ1-2,TRBV5-1,CASSFGGPNYGYTF
TRBJ1-6,TRBV4-2,CASSHSGTGEGSPLHF
TRBJ1-3,TRBV9,CASSVGGETDTIYF
TRBJ1-2,TRBV5-1,CASRSGQGADYGYTF
TRBJ2-5,TRBV18,CASSPIAGGLGSGETQYF
TRBJ2-1,TRBV6-6,CASRQNNEQFF
TRBJ2-3,TRBV7-3,CASSSGLAGLNTQYF
TRBJ2-7,TRBV5-8,CASIAGDSYEQYF
TRBJ1-1,TRBV7-9,CASSLQLDGDEAFF
TRBJ1-2,TRBV24-1,CATSDRRDRGNYGYTF
TRBJ1-1,TRBV19,CASSYKAVNTEAFF
TRBJ1-1,TRBV4-2,CASSQVEGMNTEAFF
TRBJ2-1,TRBV28,CATNPGFHNEQFF
TRBJ1-2,TRBV6-5,CASRPLGRTLYGYTF
TRBJ1-3,TRBV28,CASSPPPGTGNTIYF
TRBJ1-1,TRBV3-1/TRBV3-2,CASSHVRAGNTEAFF
TRBJ1-5,TRBV6-6,CASSPRTEDQPQHF
TRBJ2-7,TRBV4-1,CASSLHPYEQYF
TRBJ2-1,TRBV7-2,CASSSGLVIDEQFF
TRBJ2-3,TRBV9,CASSAPSGSTDTQYF
TRBJ2-2,TRBV7-7,CASSPLNTGELFF
TRBJ1-2,TRBV18,CASSANRGTDGYTF
TRBJ1-3,TRBV28,CASSPRPLGNTIYF
TRBJ1-2,TRBV11-2,CASSPRQGPGYTF
TRBJ1-6,TRBV6-1,CASSGREVGVNSPLHF
TRBJ1-2,TRBV12-3/TRBV12-4,CASSFQGSYGYTF